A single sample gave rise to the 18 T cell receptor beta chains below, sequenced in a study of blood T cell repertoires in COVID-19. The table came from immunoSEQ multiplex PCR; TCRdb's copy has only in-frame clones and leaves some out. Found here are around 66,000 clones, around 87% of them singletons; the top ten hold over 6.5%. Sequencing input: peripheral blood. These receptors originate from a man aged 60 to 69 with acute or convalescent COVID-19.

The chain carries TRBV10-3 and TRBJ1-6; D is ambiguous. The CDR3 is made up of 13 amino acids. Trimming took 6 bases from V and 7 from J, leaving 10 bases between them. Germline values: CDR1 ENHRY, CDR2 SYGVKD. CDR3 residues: CAISRLENSPLHF. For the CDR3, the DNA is TGTGCCATCAGCCGTCTCGAGAATTCACCCCTCCACTTT.

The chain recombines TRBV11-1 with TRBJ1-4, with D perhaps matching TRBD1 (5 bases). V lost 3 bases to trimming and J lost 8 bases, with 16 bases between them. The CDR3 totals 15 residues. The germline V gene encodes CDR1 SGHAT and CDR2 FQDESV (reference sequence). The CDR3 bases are TGTGCCAGCAGCTTGGACGCGGGGCCGGGAGAAAAACTGTTTTTT. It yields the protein CASSLDAGPGEKLFF.

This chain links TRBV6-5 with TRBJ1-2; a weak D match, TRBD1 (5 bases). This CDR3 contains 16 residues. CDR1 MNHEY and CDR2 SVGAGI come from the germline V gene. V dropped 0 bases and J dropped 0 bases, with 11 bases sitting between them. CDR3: CASSYSGGGANYGYTF. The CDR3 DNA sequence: TGTGCCAGCAGTTACTCGGGTGGGGGGGCTAACTATGGCTACACCTTC.

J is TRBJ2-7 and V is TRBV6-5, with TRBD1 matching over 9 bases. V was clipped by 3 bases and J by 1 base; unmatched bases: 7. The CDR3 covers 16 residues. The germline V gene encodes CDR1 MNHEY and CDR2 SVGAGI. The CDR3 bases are TGTGCCAGCAGTTATCCCCCCGGGACAGGGTCCTACGAGCAGTACTTC. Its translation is CASSYPPGTGSYEQYF.

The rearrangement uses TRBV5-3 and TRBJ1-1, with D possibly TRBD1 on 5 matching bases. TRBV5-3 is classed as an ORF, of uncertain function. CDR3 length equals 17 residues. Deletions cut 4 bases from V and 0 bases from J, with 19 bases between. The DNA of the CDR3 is TGTGCCAGAAGCCGGGCGTCGTGGCAGGGCCTGAACACTGAAGCTTTCTTT. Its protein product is CARSRASWQGLNTEAFF.

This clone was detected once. The CDR3 nucleotides are TGTGCCACCCTTCGATACCCACAGGGTTCGTTTTCGGGCACTGAAGCTTTCTTT. This gives the protein CATLRYPQGSFSGTEAFF. This chain uses TRBV7-6 with TRBJ1-1; TRBD1 is a possible D gene (6 bases). The CDR3 is made up of 18 amino acids. Trimming took off 10 bases at V and 4 bases at J, with 31 bases between the two ends. The germline V gene encodes CDR1 SGHVS and CDR2 FNYEAQ. Full variable domain (rest looked up from reference TRBV7-6 and TRBJ1-1): GAGVSQSPRYKVTKRGQDVALRCDPISGHVSLYWYRQALGQGPEFLTYFNYEAQQDKSGLPNDRFSAERPEGSISTLTIQRTEQRDSAMYRCATLRYPQGSFSGTEAFFGQGTRLTVV.

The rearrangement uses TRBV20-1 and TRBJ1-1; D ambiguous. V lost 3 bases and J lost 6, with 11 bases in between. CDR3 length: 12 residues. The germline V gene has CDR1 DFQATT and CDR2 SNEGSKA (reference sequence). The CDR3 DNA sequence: TGCAGTGCTAGTGCATTGAGGTCTGAAGCTTTCTTT. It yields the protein CSASALRSEAFF.

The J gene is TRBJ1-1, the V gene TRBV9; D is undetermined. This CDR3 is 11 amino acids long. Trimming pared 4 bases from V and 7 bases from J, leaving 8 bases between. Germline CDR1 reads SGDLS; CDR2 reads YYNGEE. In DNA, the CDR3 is TGTGCCAGCAGCCTCGAGGGTGAAGCTTTCTTT. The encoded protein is CASSLEGEAFF.

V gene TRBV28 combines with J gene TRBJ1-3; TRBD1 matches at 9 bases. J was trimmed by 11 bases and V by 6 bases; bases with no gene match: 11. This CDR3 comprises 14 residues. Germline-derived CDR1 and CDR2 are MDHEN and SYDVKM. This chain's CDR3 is CASRPGTGHGPIYF. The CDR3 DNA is TGTGCCAGCAGACCTGGGACAGGGCACGGGCCCATATATTTT.

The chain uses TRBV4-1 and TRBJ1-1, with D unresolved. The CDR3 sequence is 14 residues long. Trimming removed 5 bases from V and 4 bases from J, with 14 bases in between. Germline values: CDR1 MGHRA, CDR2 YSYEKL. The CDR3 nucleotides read TGCGCCAGCAGCTATACCGGGGAGGGCACTGAAGCTTTCTTT. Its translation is CASSYTGEGTEAFF.

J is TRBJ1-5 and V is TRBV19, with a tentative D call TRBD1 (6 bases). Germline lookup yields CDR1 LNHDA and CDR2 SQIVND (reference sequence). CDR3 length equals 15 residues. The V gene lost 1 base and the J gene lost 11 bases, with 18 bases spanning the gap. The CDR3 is CASSIGGGDSAAQHF. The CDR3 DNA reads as TGTGCCAGTAGTATAGGGGGGGGCGACTCGGCTGCCCAGCATTTT.

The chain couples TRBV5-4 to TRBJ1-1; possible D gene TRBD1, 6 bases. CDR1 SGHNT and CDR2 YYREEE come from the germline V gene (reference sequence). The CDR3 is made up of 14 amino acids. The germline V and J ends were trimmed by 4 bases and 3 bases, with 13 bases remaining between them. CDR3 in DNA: TGTGCCAGCAGCGTCACAGGGAAGGACACTGAAGCTTTCTTT. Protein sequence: CASSVTGKDTEAFF.

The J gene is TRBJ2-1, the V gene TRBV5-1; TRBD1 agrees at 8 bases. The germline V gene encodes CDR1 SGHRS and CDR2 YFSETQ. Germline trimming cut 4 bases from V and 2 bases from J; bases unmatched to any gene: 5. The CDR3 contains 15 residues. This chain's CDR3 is CASSPGQGPYNEQFF. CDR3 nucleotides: TGCGCCAGCAGCCCAGGACAGGGACCCTACAATGAGCAGTTCTTC.

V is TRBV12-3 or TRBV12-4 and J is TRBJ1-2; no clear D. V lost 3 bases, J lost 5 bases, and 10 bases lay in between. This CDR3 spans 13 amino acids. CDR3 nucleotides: TGTGCCAGCAGTTTTTCGAAAGCTTATGGCTACACCTTC. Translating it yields CASSFSKAYGYTF.

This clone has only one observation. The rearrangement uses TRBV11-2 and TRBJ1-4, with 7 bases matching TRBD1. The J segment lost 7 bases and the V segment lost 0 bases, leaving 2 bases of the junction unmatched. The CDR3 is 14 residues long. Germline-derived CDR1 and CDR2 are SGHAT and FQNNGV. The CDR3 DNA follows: TGTGCCAGCAGCTTAGACAGGGGGAGTGAAAAACTGTTTTTT. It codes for CASSLDRGSEKLFF.

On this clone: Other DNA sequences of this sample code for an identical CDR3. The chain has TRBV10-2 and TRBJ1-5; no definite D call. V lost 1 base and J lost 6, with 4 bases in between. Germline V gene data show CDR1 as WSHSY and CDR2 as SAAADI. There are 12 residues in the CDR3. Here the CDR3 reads CASSELSQPQHF. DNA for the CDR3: TGCGCCAGCAGTGAGTTGAGTCAGCCCCAGCATTTT.

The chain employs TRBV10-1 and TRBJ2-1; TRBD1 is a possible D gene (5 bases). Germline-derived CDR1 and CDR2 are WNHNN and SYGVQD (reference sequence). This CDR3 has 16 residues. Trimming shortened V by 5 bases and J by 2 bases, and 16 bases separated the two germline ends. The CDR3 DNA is TGCGCCAGCAGTCGCGACAGCTTAGGGCCCTACAATGAGCAGTTCTTC. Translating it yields CASSRDSLGPYNEQFF.

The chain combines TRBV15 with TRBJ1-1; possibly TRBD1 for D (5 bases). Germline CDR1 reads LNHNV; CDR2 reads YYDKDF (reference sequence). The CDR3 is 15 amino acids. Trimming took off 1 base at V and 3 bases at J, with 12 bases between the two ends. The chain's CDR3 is CATSRGQGGYTEAFF. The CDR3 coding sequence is TGTGCCACCAGCAGAGGGCAGGGAGGGTACACTGAAGCTTTCTTT.